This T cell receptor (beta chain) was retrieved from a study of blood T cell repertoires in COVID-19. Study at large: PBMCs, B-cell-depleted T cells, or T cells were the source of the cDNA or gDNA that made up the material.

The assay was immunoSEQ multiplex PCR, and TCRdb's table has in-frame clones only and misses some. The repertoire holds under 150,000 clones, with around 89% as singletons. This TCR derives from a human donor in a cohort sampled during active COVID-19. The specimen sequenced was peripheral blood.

The CDR3 coding sequence is TGTGCCATCAGTGGTCGGGGGTACGAGCAGTACTTC. Translated, it gives CAISGRGYEQYF. V is TRBV10-3 and J is TRBJ2-7, with a weak D call TRBD2 (6 bases). Trimming removed 4 bases at V and 4 bases at J, with 8 bases between. The CDR3 length is 12 residues. CDR1 is ENHRY, CDR2 SYGVKD, per germline.